This TCR beta chain was found in a study of shared clonotypes between healthy human individuals. Study overall: The people who gave samples were a couple of women and a few men aged 18 to 49.

The CDR3 sequence is 14 residues long. Per germline, CDR1 MNHNY and CDR2 SVGAGI (reference sequence). The V segment lost 2 bases and the J segment 5 bases; nucleotides outside the gene matches: 2. As concerns this clone: Its antigen is currently unknown. The same CDR3 also results from other DNA sequences found in this sample.

Study conclusions and caveats: The diversity represented, both genetic and in exposure history, was limited by few donors.

Method: immunoSEQ multiplex PCR; TCRdb's copy keeps in-frame clones and lacks some. This repertoire shows roughly 640,000 clones, 97% found once; its top ten account for 0.057%. The chain links TRBV6-6 to TRBJ1-5; 8 nucleotides match TRBD1. This sequence was found in a woman in her twenties or thirties in good health. The specimen was naive CD4+ T cells sorted from blood. Subset meaning: CD45RA+ positively selected. The CDR3 is CASSYGQGDQPQHF. The CDR3 nucleotides are TGTGCCAGCAGTTACGGACAGGGAGATCAGCCCCAGCATTTT.